These T cell receptor beta chains were read from a single sample in a study of blood T cell repertoires in COVID-19. Method: immunoSEQ multiplex PCR; TCRdb's copy keeps in-frame clones and lacks some. The sample has 280,000 or so clones; about 90% are singletons. Sequenced sample: peripheral blood. The receptors stem from a woman in her twenties or thirties who had recovered from COVID-19. CDR3s include the opening cysteine and the closing phenylalanine or tryptophan. The order of the fields is clone size, J gene, CDR3 length, V gene, D gene, CDR3 protein, CDR3 DNA. The D gene is left open where the match is weak. Clone size, where shown, is once, few, many, or a class for clones that have expanded.

-	TRBJ2-1	15	TRBV19	TRBD2	CASSTQGLAHDEQFF	TGTGCCAGTAGTACCCAGGGACTAGCTCACGATGAGCAGTTCTTC
-	TRBJ2-7	14	TRBV27	-	CASRADREGYEQYF	TGTGCCAGCAGAGCGGACAGGGAGGGGTACGAGCAGTACTTC
-	TRBJ2-5	13	TRBV4-1	-	CASSLGRLETQYF	TGCGCCAGCAGCCTCGGAAGACTAGAGACCCAGTACTTC
-	TRBJ2-7	14	TRBV4-3	-	CASSQDLETYEQYF	TGCGCCAGCAGCCAAGACCTAGAGACCTACGAGCAGTACTTC
once	TRBJ2-1	16	TRBV14	TRBD2	CASSQGSSGWRDEQFF	TGTGCCAGCAGCCAAGGGTCTAGCGGGTGGAGGGATGAGCAGTTCTTC
-	TRBJ2-7	13	TRBV29-1	-	CSVGPLGAGEQYF	TGCAGCGTTGGCCCCCTGGGGGCAGGGGAGCAGTACTTC
-	TRBJ2-1	18	TRBV27	-	CASSSIRLAGAATNEQFF	TGTGCCAGCAGTTCCATACGACTGGCGGGGGCCGCAACCAATGAGCAGTTCTTC
-	TRBJ1-2	16	TRBV7-8	TRBD1	CASSSGTGGRNYGYTF	TGTGCCAGCAGCAGCGGGACAGGGGGCCGAAACTATGGCTACACCTTC
-	TRBJ1-2	14	TRBV6-5	TRBD1	CASSRRGTGDGYTF	TGTGCCAGCAGTAGAAGAGGGACAGGAGATGGCTACACCTTC
-	TRBJ2-1	17	TRBV19	-	CASSTEYTGSSYNEQFF	TGTGCCAGTAGTACCGAATACACAGGGTCCTCCTACAATGAGCAGTTCTTC
-	TRBJ1-5	15	TRBV5-5	TRBD1	CASSLRTGGGQPQHF	TGTGCCAGCAGCTTGAGGACAGGGGGGGGTCAGCCCCAGCATTTT
-	TRBJ2-3	13	TRBV9	TRBD2	CASSVLAADTQYF	TGTGCCAGCAGCGTACTAGCGGCAGATACGCAGTATTTT
once	TRBJ1-4	15	TRBV28	-	CASSLNGQLNEKLFF	TGTGCCAGCAGTTTAAACGGACAGCTTAATGAAAAACTGTTTTTT
-	TRBJ2-7	13	TRBV3-1/TRBV3-2	TRBD1	CASSQYRGYEQYF	TGTGCCAGCAGCCAATACAGGGGTTACGAGCAGTACTTC
-	TRBJ2-3	11	TRBV2	TRBD1	CASTGGDTQYF	TGTGCCAGCACAGGGGGTGATACGCAGTATTTT
once	TRBJ2-7	13	TRBV9	-	CASSRRPGYEQYF	TGTGCCAGCAGCCGCCGCCCCGGGTACGAGCAGTACTTC
-	TRBJ1-1	13	TRBV7-8	-	CASSKSGRTEAFF	TGTGCCAGCAGCAAGTCAGGGAGGACTGAAGCTTTCTTT
-	TRBJ2-1	14	TRBV10-1	TRBD2	CASSGSSGNNEQFF	TGCGCCAGCAGTGGTTCTAGCGGGAACAATGAGCAGTTCTTC
-	TRBJ2-1	14	TRBV9	TRBD1	CASSALTGAHEQFF	TGTGCCAGCAGCGCTCTGACAGGGGCCCATGAGCAGTTCTTC
-	TRBJ1-4	10	TRBV11-3	-	CASSRGKLFF	TGTGCCAGCAGCCGGGGGAAACTGTTTTTT
-	TRBJ2-7	23	TRBV18	TRBD2	CASSPFLRLAGGPLVVGSYEQYF	TGTGCCAGCTCACCGTTTTTAAGACTAGCGGGAGGGCCCTTGGTTGTAGGCTCCTACGAGCAGTACTTC
few	TRBJ1-5	14	TRBV6-4	-	CASSEREGNQPQHF	TGTGCCAGCAGTGAAAGGGAGGGGAATCAGCCCCAGCATTTT
-	TRBJ1-1	13	TRBV19	-	CASDSRGSAEAFF	TGTGCCAGTGACTCGCGGGGTTCGGCTGAAGCTTTCTTT
few	TRBJ2-1	17	TRBV2	TRBD2	CASRKLGLHNSYNEQFF	TGTGCCAGCAGAAAACTGGGACTACACAACTCCTACAATGAGCAGTTCTTC